The clone carrying this T cell receptor beta chain appeared many times. Its antigen is unknown. The data originate from a study of T cells in Graves' hyperthyroidism and ophthalmopathy. Broader study findings: Ophthalmopathy was predicted by the model a median of about six months ahead of onset. Blood also held most thyroid clonotypes expanded beyond 0.001.

It was RNA transcripts that yielded the amplified TCR beta CDR3 regions. When the TCR CDR3 underwent first-round RT-PCR, the HTBI primer set was used. TCRdb re-called the multiplex PCR reads with MiXCR, one entry per CDR3 protein. The repertoire includes 300,000 to 450,000 distinct CDR3 sequences, roughly 15% of them detected once, and around 20% sits in the top ten. Inclusion characteristics of ophthalmopathy patients comprised a Clinical Activity Score of at least 3, a NOSPECS grade of at least 4, and duration under 3 months. Source material for PBMCs was around 10 ml fresh peripheral blood. The CDR3 consists of 12 residues. The V end was cut by 6 bases, the J end by 2 bases, with 7 bases between. From germline, CDR1 is SGHRS and CDR2 YFSETQ.

The chain links TRBV5-1 to TRBJ2-3; D possibly matches TRBD1 or TRBD2 (5 bases each). The clonotype comes from a woman aged 25 to 39 with Graves' ophthalmopathy. The sample taken for sequencing was blood. The DNA of the CDR3 is TGCGCCAGCATGGGGGACACAGATACGCAGTATTTT. It specifies CASMGDTDTQYF.